The rows below give T cell receptor beta chains drawn from one sample of a study of T cells in Graves' hyperthyroidism and ophthalmopathy. TCRdb passed the multiplex PCR reads through MiXCR, listing each CDR3 protein once. The sample lists 80,000 to 100,000 distinct CDR3 sequences; 35% to 45% were seen once. Sequences were obtained from peripheral blood or thyroid tissue (not recorded which). The receptors come from a woman in her thirties with Graves' hyperthyroidism. Each CDR3 is given with its conserved first and last residue. The order of the fields is D gene, clone size, J gene, V gene, CDR3 DNA, CDR3 protein. A D gene is named only where the DNA matches it firmly. Clone size is stated in some rows and not others, as once, few, many or a class when expanded.

d_gene: TRBD2; abundance: many; j_gene: TRBJ2-2; v_gene: TRBV2; CDR3nt: TGTGCCAGCAGGGAAGGACTAGCGGACCACACCGGGGAGCTGTTTTTT; CDR3aa: CASREGLADHTGELFF
d_gene: TRBD1; abundance: many; j_gene: TRBJ2-5; v_gene: TRBV7-9; CDR3nt: TGTGCCAGCAGGGGGACAGGGGTTTATAAAGAGACCCAGTACTTC; CDR3aa: CASRGTGVYKETQYF
d_gene: TRBD2; abundance: .; j_gene: TRBJ2-2; v_gene: TRBV28; CDR3nt: TGTGCCGTTGTAGCGGGGGGGGCCACCGGGGAGCTGTTTTTT; CDR3aa: CAVVAGGATGELFF
d_gene: TRBD1; abundance: .; j_gene: TRBJ1-4; v_gene: TRBV30; CDR3nt: TGTGCCTGGCCAGGGGGAACAGGGAGGAAGGGTGAAAAACTGTTTTTT; CDR3aa: CAWPGGTGRKGEKLFF
d_gene: .; abundance: .; j_gene: TRBJ1-3; v_gene: TRBV20-1; CDR3nt: TGCAGTGCTACCAGGGGTTTCGCTGGAATCACCATATGTTTT; CDR3aa: CSATRGFAGITICF
d_gene: TRBD1; abundance: many; j_gene: TRBJ2-2; v_gene: TRBV7-3; CDR3nt: TGTGCCAGCAGCTCCACTCTTGGGACAGGGATGGCCGGGGAGCTGTTTTTT; CDR3aa: CASSSTLGTGMAGELFF
d_gene: .; abundance: many; j_gene: TRBJ2-2; v_gene: TRBV20-1; CDR3nt: TGCAGTGCGGACCGGGAGTTTACCGGGGAGCTGTTTTTT; CDR3aa: CSADREFTGELFF
d_gene: .; abundance: many; j_gene: TRBJ1-1; v_gene: TRBV15; CDR3nt: TGTGCCACCAGCCTGGGACGGAGAAACACTGAAGCTTTCTTT; CDR3aa: CATSLGRRNTEAFF
d_gene: .; abundance: many; j_gene: TRBJ2-3; v_gene: TRBV6-5; CDR3nt: TGTGCCAGCAGACTTGGGAAGGGGCAGTATTTT; CDR3aa: CASRLGKGQYF
d_gene: .; abundance: many; j_gene: TRBJ1-5; v_gene: TRBV28; CDR3nt: TGTGCCAGCAGTTCCACACCCCGGGGCAATCAGCCCCAGCATTTT; CDR3aa: CASSSTPRGNQPQHF
d_gene: TRBD1; abundance: .; j_gene: TRBJ2-5; v_gene: TRBV7-9; CDR3nt: TGTGCCAGCAGCCCCCCCCCCGGGACAGGGGAAGAGACCCAGTACTTC; CDR3aa: CASSPPPGTGEETQYF
d_gene: .; abundance: many; j_gene: TRBJ1-2; v_gene: TRBV7-8; CDR3nt: TGTGCCAGCAGCTTGACACCGAACTATGGCTACACCTTC; CDR3aa: CASSLTPNYGYTF
d_gene: TRBD1; abundance: .; j_gene: TRBJ1-1; v_gene: TRBV5-1; CDR3nt: TGCGCCAGCAGCCAGCGACAGGGGGGGGCCACTGAAGCTTTCTTT; CDR3aa: CASSQRQGGATEAFF
d_gene: TRBD2; abundance: many; j_gene: TRBJ2-2; v_gene: TRBV20-1; CDR3nt: TGCAGTGCTCCGACTAGCGGGAACACCGGGGAGCTGTTTTTT; CDR3aa: CSAPTSGNTGELFF
d_gene: .; abundance: many; j_gene: TRBJ2-5; v_gene: TRBV28; CDR3nt: TGTGCCAGCACAAGACAGAGCCAAGAGGCCCAGTACTTC; CDR3aa: CASTRQSQEAQYF
d_gene: .; abundance: few; j_gene: TRBJ1-3; v_gene: TRBV18; CDR3nt: TGTGCCAGCTCACCACAGGACACCATATATTTT; CDR3aa: CASSPQDTIYF
d_gene: .; abundance: few; j_gene: TRBJ2-7; v_gene: TRBV7-2; CDR3nt: TGTGCCAGCAGCTTAGCTTATACCTACGAGCAGTACTTC; CDR3aa: CASSLAYTYEQYF
d_gene: .; abundance: many; j_gene: TRBJ2-7; v_gene: TRBV5-1; CDR3nt: TGCGCCAGCAGCACAGGACAGAGAAGCGGCGAGCAGTACTTC; CDR3aa: CASSTGQRSGEQYF
d_gene: TRBD2; abundance: .; j_gene: TRBJ2-5; v_gene: TRBV4-2; CDR3nt: TGTGCCAGCAGCCAAGGGACTAGCGGGAGCACAGAGACCCAGTACTTC; CDR3aa: CASSQGTSGSTETQYF
d_gene: .; abundance: many; j_gene: TRBJ2-5; v_gene: TRBV9; CDR3nt: TGTGCCAGCAGCGTAGGGGGCCAAGAGACCCAGTACTTC; CDR3aa: CASSVGGQETQYF
d_gene: TRBD1; abundance: many; j_gene: TRBJ1-2; v_gene: TRBV28; CDR3nt: TGTGCCAGCAATCCCAGGGGGCTGGGCTATGGCTACACCTTC; CDR3aa: CASNPRGLGYGYTF
d_gene: .; abundance: many; j_gene: TRBJ1-2; v_gene: TRBV6-1; CDR3nt: TGTGCCAGCGCTCAGGGGTCCCGGGGCTATGGCTACACCTTC; CDR3aa: CASAQGSRGYGYTF
d_gene: TRBD1; abundance: .; j_gene: TRBJ1-1; v_gene: TRBV2; CDR3nt: TGTGCCAGCAGTTCGACAGGGGAAACTTTCACTGAAGCTTTCTTT; CDR3aa: CASSSTGETFTEAFF
d_gene: TRBD1; abundance: once; j_gene: TRBJ1-1; v_gene: TRBV29-1; CDR3nt: TGCAGCGTTGCGTGGCAGGGGGCGAACACTGAAGCTTTCTTT; CDR3aa: CSVAWQGANTEAFF
d_gene: .; abundance: many; j_gene: TRBJ2-5; v_gene: TRBV27; CDR3nt: TGTGCCAGCAGTTACAGGCGCCAAGAGACCCAGTACTTC; CDR3aa: CASSYRRQETQYF
d_gene: .; abundance: many; j_gene: TRBJ1-3; v_gene: TRBV20-1; CDR3nt: TGCAGTGCTAGAGTTCGGGACACCATATATTTT; CDR3aa: CSARVRDTIYF
d_gene: .; abundance: many; j_gene: TRBJ2-5; v_gene: TRBV27; CDR3nt: TGTGCCAGCAGTTTGGGTCAGGGTTATTTAGAGACCCAGTACTTC; CDR3aa: CASSLGQGYLETQYF
d_gene: TRBD1; abundance: once; j_gene: TRBJ1-3; v_gene: TRBV7-6; CDR3nt: TGTGCCAGCAGCTTAGCCAAGGATTTGGGACAGGGGTCATTCTCCGGAAGCACCATATATTTT; CDR3aa: CASSLAKDLGQGSFSGSTIYF